The present T cell receptor (beta chain) was sequenced within a study of blood T cell repertoires in COVID-19 (dated by TCRdb to about 2020). With respect to the entire study: Samples covering the acute and convalescent phases of COVID-19 were provided by collaborators in the United States, Italy and Spain. The material from the prospective study consisted of cDNA or gDNA derived from T cells, B-cell-depleted T cells, or PBMCs. Deeply sampled blood TCRbeta repertoires from subjects exposed to, actively infected with, or recovered from COVID-19 were included in the dataset. The repertoires were released in a freely available public database intended as a resource for research on the immune response to SARS-CoV-2. The samples were drawn from two sources: the first 160 participants of the ongoing ImmuneRACE study, and 1,200 or so subjects contributed by 6 global collaborators. Nearly every sample came with metadata listing a de-identified subject ID, COVID-19 status, age in years and sex. Where available, HLA class I and class II types were obtained from metadata supplied by the sample provider rather than from assay-based typing. What the study reported, not specific to this receptor: The quantity of clinical and demographic metadata differed by source and by participant and was supplied without curation.

The germline V gene yields LGHNT for CDR1 and FRNRAP for CDR2. The trim is 3 bases for V and 5 bases for J, with a gap of 16 bases between the germline ends. Its CDR3 holds 16 amino acids, cysteine through phenylalanine. The sequence is cut down to CDR3 DNA, 48 bases in frame from base 1. TCRbeta CDR3 regions were amplified from genomic DNA using the immunoSEQ Assay, a bias-controlled multiplex PCR. The study's own analysis went as follows. Nucleated cell counts per sample were estimated from amplification of reference gene primers within the assay. To quantify the absolute abundance of each unique TCRbeta CDR3 rearrangement, sequence reads were collapsed and filtered. For each sample, productive Simpson clonality was calculated by taking the square root of Simpson's diversity index across productive rearrangements. Here the immuneACCESS table is served through TCRdb, limited to in-frame sequences with V and J called. Missing clones are a known gap in these copies; in checked studies unresolved V genes cover under half, and the rest lacks a known reason. The DNA gave D and trimming, while V, J and clone size come from that table. Present in this sample are about 370,000 clones, approximately 93% of which were seen just once. The ten biggest clones cover over 0.7% of the sample.

Participants in the prospective study were enrolled through a virtual design, were aged about 18 to 90 years, and lived in approximately 25 United States geographic areas. Cohort assignment in the prospective study relied on participant-reported clinical history from a screening survey and a study questionnaire. Exposed participants had been in contact, within 2 weeks of entering the study, with a person who had a PCR-confirmed or clinician-diagnosed case of COVID-19. Mobile phlebotomists in the prospective study collected whole blood, serum and a nasopharyngeal or oropharyngeal swab from every participant. Additional blood draws and questionnaires over an approximately two-month period could optionally be provided by prospective study participants. Before DNA extraction, blood samples from the prospective study were shipped at room temperature or frozen. Comment on this clone: This clone's antigen is unknown. Nothing much larger sits one base from this clone, and base qualities are not available.

The chain is assembled from TRBV12-5 and TRBJ1-4; the D region possibly corresponds to TRBD1 (5 bases align). Sequencing was carried out using PBMCs or T cells enriched from blood (not recorded which). The receptor comes from a middle-aged woman who had been exposed to COVID-19. The CDR3 loop reads CASGFVLDRHNEKLFF. The DNA reads as follows: TGTGCTAGTGGTTTTGTCCTAGACAGACACAATGAAAAACTGTTTTTT.